Sequencing of this TCR beta chain was carried out in a study of shared T cell receptors in the human thymus (dated by TCRdb to the early 2020s). At the level of the whole study: The study investigated the way shared, self-reactive T-cell receptor alpha chains are produced in the human thymus.

This clone was found once. This clone's antigen is unknown. Base qualities are not recorded, but no much larger clone differs from it by a single base. The CDR3, cysteine through phenylalanine, is 15 amino acids long. Kept here is only the CDR3 DNA, which spans 45 bases and is read in frame from base 1. Trimming costs V 3 bases and J 0 bases, and their ends lie 12 bases apart. According to the germline V gene, CDR1 reads LGHNA and CDR2 reads YSLEER. Library creation used the immunoSEQ multiplex PCR assay. TCRdb stores this immuneACCESS table with in-frame sequences only. Part of the clones is absent; in the studies checked, under half of the shortfall reflects unresolved V genes, and no reason is known for the rest. The sample table lists about 660,000 clones, roughly 90% of them with a count of one. Jointly, the top ten make up 0.0095% to 0.013% of the sample. Separately, the same data were catalogued under a study of human thymus T cells. The second study also describes: The donors were immunologically healthy infants in Finland who had open corrective cardiac surgery for congenital heart defects. Thymus tissue was collected as surgical resects that were removed during corrective cardiac surgery. Usage of V and J gene segments appeared to be biased in both the thymic and the peripheral blood repertoires. Highly overlapping thymic TCR repertoires among unrelated individuals were reported in the related research. TCR alpha and beta repertoires from roughly eight infant thymus samples and four related peripheral blood samples were characterized in the study. Donor ages ranging from roughly 6 to 244 days were recorded, and roughly six male and a couple of female infants were included in the cohort. Thymocytes were released mechanically from tissue and stored at -70 °C as pellets of roughly 9-32 million cells. A QIAsymphony instrument was used to extract genomic DNA from frozen cell pellets. Using the immunoSEQ multiplex PCR assay, the TCRB and TCRAD loci were amplified from a standardized quantity of quality-controlled genomic DNA. The amplicons spanned the V(D)J region and were long enough to cover the CDR3 and allow V and J genes to be identified. The commercial immunoSEQ service was used to sequence amplicons on an Illumina platform. Primer bias and sequencing errors were corrected as previously described, and TCRAD and TCRB were defined on the basis of the IMGT database. The repertoires were analysed using immunoSEQ Analyzer 3.0 and VDJTools for basic statistics, V/J segment usage, diversity estimates, rarefaction and pairwise overlap. Diversity was estimated with Chao1, ChaoE, Efron-Thisted, Shannon and inverse Simpson indices, and also on datasets down-sampled to the smallest sample. For repertoire overlap, CDR3 nucleotide sequence, V gene and J gene had to match strictly, and clustering was done by Jaccard-based multidimensional scaling. On average, thymus samples gave around 880,000 unique TCRB clonotypes, whereas blood samples gave roughly 86,000.

This TCR was recovered from a boy in the first two years of life with a congenital heart defect. Donor details come from another sample of the same person, matched by shared clones. The sample consisted of thymocytes. This sequence uses TRBV4-3 and TRBJ2-7; the D region possibly corresponds to TRBD1 (6 bases align). In nucleotide form, the sequence is TGCGCCAGCAGCCAGTGGGGGCAGGGCTCCTACGAGCAGTACTTC. This is translated as CASSQWGQGSYEQYF.